The 18 T cell receptor beta chains below all came from one sample that was sequenced in a study of blood T cell repertoires in COVID-19. Profiled with immunoSEQ multiplex PCR; TCRdb holds only in-frame clones, not every one. This table has about 100,000 clones, roughly 84% appearing once. Sequenced: peripheral blood. These receptors were obtained from a man aged 25 to 40 in a cohort sampled during active COVID-19.

This chain connects TRBV11-2 to TRBJ2-2; 11 bases agree with TRBD2. The V segment lost 3 bases and the J segment 1 base; nucleotides outside the gene matches: 4. This CDR3 spans 17 amino acids. Germline V lookup: CDR1 SGHAT, CDR2 FQNNGV. CDR3 in DNA: TGTGCCAGCAGCTTTCTACTAGCGGGGGTGAACACCGGGGAGCTGTTTTTT. This translates into CASSFLLAGVNTGELFF.

V is TRBV18 and J is TRBJ2-7; TRBD1 matches at 7 bases. The germline V gene has CDR1 KGHSH and CDR2 LQKENI. CDR3 length: 15 residues. Germline trimming cut 3 bases from V and 6 bases from J; bases unmatched to any gene: 11. The CDR3 coding sequence is TGTGCCAGCTCACCCATACCGGGACAGCAGGGCGAGCAGTACTTC. Protein: CASSPIPGQQGEQYF.

The CDR3 DNA is TGCGCCAGCAGCCATGATAGTATGAACACTGAAGCTTTCTTT. It specifies CASSHDSMNTEAFF. The chain uses TRBV4-3 and TRBJ1-1; D gene unclear. The CDR3 sequence is 14 residues long. Germline V CDR1 and CDR2: LGHNA, YSLEER. With 3 bases removed from V and 0 bases from J, the gap between germline ends came to 8 bases.

The chain carries TRBV7-9 and TRBJ1-1; tentative D call: TRBD1 (6 bases). This CDR3 spans 15 amino acids. Per the germline V gene, CDR1 is SEHNR and CDR2 is FQNEAQ (reference sequence). V lost 3 bases and J lost 0, with 11 bases in between. The CDR3 sequence: CASSLDGQLNTEAFF. The CDR3 DNA reads TGTGCCAGCAGCTTGGATGGACAGCTGAACACTGAAGCTTTCTTT.

This clone was detected a few times. This chain uses TRBV6-2 or TRBV6-3 with TRBJ1-2, with TRBD1 identical over 9 bases. CDR1 is MNHEY and CDR2 is SVGEGT in the germline V gene. The CDR3 consists of 16 residues. V dropped 4 bases and J dropped 4; count of bases not matched to a gene: 10. The CDR3 DNA reads as TGTGCCAGCAGTTTCTCCGGGACAGGGATCAGCTATGGCTACACCTTC. This codes for CASSFSGTGISYGYTF.

V is TRBV7-2 and J is TRBJ2-5; D is perhaps TRBD1 (6 bases). Trimming pared 6 bases from V and 2 bases from J, leaving 13 bases between. The CDR3 contains 14 residues. Germline V lookup: CDR1 SGHTA, CDR2 FQGNSA. The CDR3 DNA reads as TGTGCCAGCAGGGGGGCTAGGGCTCAAGAGACCCAGTACTTC. Amino acid sequence: CASRGARAQETQYF.

The gene calls are TRBV5-6 and TRBJ1-1; D is uncertain. Germline V gives CDR1 SGHDT, CDR2 YYEEEE. This CDR3 spans 15 amino acids. V lost 0 bases to trimming and J lost 1 base, with 10 bases between them. The CDR3 DNA reads TGTGCCAGCAGCTTGGTTTCCCGAGAGAACACTGAAGCTTTCTTT. This translates into CASSLVSRENTEAFF.

This clone occurred once. V and J are TRBV5-1 and TRBJ1-6, with 11 bases fitting TRBD1. Germline V lookup: CDR1 SGHRS, CDR2 YFSETQ. The J segment lost 9 bases and the V segment lost 3 bases, leaving 8 bases of the junction unmatched. This CDR3 comprises 16 residues. CDR3 protein: CASSSDGTGGFSPLHF. The CDR3 DNA sequence: TGCGCCAGCAGCTCCGACGGGACAGGGGGGTTTTCACCCCTCCACTTT.

This chain uses TRBV19 with TRBJ2-2, with D possibly TRBD2 on 6 matching bases. Germline CDR1 and CDR2: LNHDA and SQIVND (reference sequence). The V end was cut by 8 bases, the J end by 4 bases, with 11 bases between. The CDR3 consists of 13 residues. CDR3 nucleotide sequence: TGTGCCAGTCGGGAGCGGACCACCGGGGAGCTGTTTTTT. Its translation is CASRERTTGELFF.

This chain joins TRBV4-3 and TRBJ2-7; tentatively, D is TRBD1 (6 bases). Germline loops: CDR1 LGHNA, CDR2 YSLEER. This CDR3 is built from 15 residues. V dropped 2 bases and J dropped 6 bases, with 17 bases sitting between them. The CDR3: CASSQLSAGVGEQYF. The CDR3, as DNA: TGCGCCAGCAGCCAACTTTCCGCAGGGGTAGGCGAGCAGTACTTC.

This chain links TRBV6-5 with TRBJ2-7; TRBD2 aligns across 11 bases. This CDR3 comprises 15 residues. The germline CDR1 and CDR2 sequences are MNHEY and SVGAGI. With 4 bases clipped from V and 3 bases from J, the junction kept 5 bases outside the gene matches. CDR3 DNA sequence: TGTGCCAGCAGTTCCGGGACTAGCGGCGGCTACGAGCAGTACTTC. It yields the protein CASSSGTSGGYEQYF.

The chain is built from TRBV6-4 and TRBJ2-2, with 8 bases fitting TRBD1. With V trimmed by 6 bases and J by 1 base, 1 base remained unmatched. Germline V gene lookup returns CDR1 MRHNA and CDR2 SNTAGT. The length of the CDR3 is 14 residues. CDR3 protein: CASRGTGNTGELFF. CDR3 sequence (DNA): TGTGCCAGCAGGGGGACAGGGAACACCGGGGAGCTGTTTTTT.

The chain recombines TRBV5-1 with TRBJ2-3; 7 bases map to TRBD1. This CDR3 is built from 15 residues. V was clipped by 6 bases and J by 0 bases; unmatched bases: 7. Per germline, CDR1 SGHRS and CDR2 YFSETQ. The CDR3 DNA follows: TGCGCCAGCATCGAGGGGGCCCTAAGCACAGATACGCAGTATTTT. This gives the protein CASIEGALSTDTQYF.

The rearrangement uses TRBV10-3 and TRBJ1-3; TRBD1 agrees at 9 bases. The CDR3 has 15 amino acids. CDR1 is ENHRY, CDR2 SYGVKD, per germline. The V gene end was trimmed by 6 bases and the J gene end by 4 bases; junction bases not matched to a gene: 7. This CDR3 is CAISLLDRGGNTIYF. DNA of the CDR3: TGTGCCATCAGCCTACTGGACAGGGGAGGAAACACCATATATTTT.

The V gene is TRBV28, the J gene TRBJ1-2; TRBD1 matches at 8 bases. Germline trimming cut 10 bases from V and 2 bases from J; bases unmatched to any gene: 9. In germline, CDR1 is MDHEN, CDR2 SYDVKM. The CDR3 covers 14 residues. CDR3 protein: CAISDRVENYGYTF. For the CDR3, the DNA is TGTGCCATCTCGGACAGGGTGGAAAACTATGGCTACACCTTC.

The rearrangement links TRBV24-1 to TRBJ2-3; 10 nucleotides agree with TRBD2. CDR1 and CDR2 (germline): KGHDR, SFDVKD. CDR3 length equals 15 residues. With 9 bases clipped from V and 3 bases from J, the junction kept 8 bases outside the gene matches. CDR3 nucleotide sequence: TGTGCCACCGCCGAGAGCGGGGGGGCGACAGATACGCAGTATTTT. Protein product: CATAESGGATDTQYF.

The chain couples TRBV5-6 to TRBJ2-3; 7 bases fit TRBD2. The ends lost 5 bases at V and 2 bases at J; junction bases unmatched: 5. Germline CDR1 reads SGHDT; CDR2 reads YYEEEE. The CDR3 sequence is 14 residues long. The CDR3 DNA reads TGTGCCAGCAGACCAAGCGGGACCACAGATACGCAGTATTTT. Translation gives CASRPSGTTDTQYF. Filled out from reference TRBV5-6 and TRBJ2-3, the complete variable domain reads DAGVTQSPTHLIKTRGQQVTLRCSPKSGHDTVSWYQQALGQGPQFIFQYYEEEERQRGNFPDRFSGHQFPNYSSELNVNALLLGDSALYLCASRPSGTTDTQYFGPGTRLTVL.

In the case of this clone: The junction departs from germline at one end; a sequencing error may be responsible. The rearrangement joins TRBV18 to TRBJ1-2, with 8 bases matching TRBD1. The length of the CDR3 is 11 residues. Germline V gene lookup returns CDR1 KGHSH and CDR2 LQKENI. The CDR3 protein is CASSQENRGYF. The CDR3 DNA reads TGTGCCAGCTCACAAGAGAACAGGGGGTACTTC.